The entry that follows covers one T cell receptor beta chain sequence. Its target is unknown. These data are taken from a study of T cell responses to AZD1222 COVID-19 vaccine. Using immunoSEQ multiplex PCR, the repertoire was profiled, and TCRdb retains in-frame clones only, with some absent. The table shows about 56,000 clones, with 70% to 90% occurring only once. V lost 6 bases and J 7 bases, leaving 16 bases between the germline ends. The germline V gene encodes CDR1 MGHDK and CDR2 SYGVNS. CDR3 length equals 15 residues. Study results and caveats: Clonal diversity may have been underestimated, and the donors were mostly white British, with more females than males. The breadth and depth of Spike-specific TCRs increased once two AZD1222 doses had been given. Along spike, vaccine-associated CD4 TCRs were found throughout, with dominance at 160-218 and 743-854. The study sampled repertoires only after the peak T cell response.

The V and J genes are TRBV25-1 and TRBJ1-6; perhaps TRBD1 as D (5 bases). Sequenced material: peripheral blood, taken 28 days after the second AZD1222 dose. This clonotype was sampled from an adult who received the AZD1222 COVID-19 vaccine. Written as DNA, the CDR3 is TGTGCCAGCAGGGGGATCGGGGGTGGAAATTCACCCCTCCACTTT. This sequence encodes CASRGIGGGNSPLHF.